These 18 T cell receptor beta chains share one sample of origin, sequenced in a study of T cell repertoires in cytomegalovirus infection. TCRdb re-called the reads with MiXCR, one entry per CDR3 protein. Among under 850,000 distinct CDR3 sequences listed, roughly 33% were seen once. The antigens of these receptors remain unknown. The source material was cultured PBMCs, sampled from culture after CMV antigen stimulation. All receptors derive from a human donor in good health (CMV status not recorded). Some clones in this sample may be carry-over from other donors' samples.

The V gene is TRBV6-1, the J gene TRBJ1-1, with unresolved D. The CDR3 has 15 amino acids. Germline assignment: CDR1 MNHNS and CDR2 SASEGT. V was trimmed by 5 bases and J by 0 bases, leaving 13 bases between them. CDR3 sequence (DNA): TGTGCCAGCAGTTACGGGAGGGAGATGAACACTGAAGCTTTCTTT. This encodes CASSYGREMNTEAFF.

Details on this clonotype: Relative to the germline gene, one junction end is altered; a read error may explain this. CDR3 region: CANSSRGLGNQPQHF. In DNA form, the CDR3 reads TGTGCCAACAGTTCCCGGGGGTTGGGCAATCAGCCCCAGCATTTT. This chain links TRBV28 with TRBJ1-5, with D perhaps TRBD1 (5 bases). The CDR3 runs 15 residues. Germline CDR1 is MDHEN and CDR2 is SYDVKM.

The CDR3 loop is CASSLGLEVYEQFF. As DNA, the CDR3 is TGTGCCAGCAGCTTGGGACTAGAAGTTTATGAGCAGTTCTTC. V usage is TRBV5-4 and J usage is TRBJ2-1; a possible D gene is TRBD2 (6 bases). V was pared by 0 bases and J by 8 bases, with 12 bases between. This CDR3 is 14 amino acids long. In germline, CDR1 is SGHNT, CDR2 YYREEE (reference sequence).

This clonotype was picked up a small number of times. The chain combines TRBV11-3 with TRBJ2-1, with 8 bases aligning to TRBD1. V lost 1 base to trimming and J lost 7 bases; unmatched junction nucleotides: 6. CDR1 SGHNT and CDR2 YENEEA come from the germline V gene. CDR3 size: 15 residues. The CDR3 is CASSLGQGALNEQFF. As DNA, the CDR3 is TGTGCCAGCAGCTTAGGTCAGGGGGCTTTAAATGAGCAGTTCTTC.

This chain links TRBV19 with TRBJ1-2; D gene uncertain. CDR1 and CDR2 (germline): LNHDA, SQIVND (reference sequence). CDR3 length: 12 residues. With 7 bases removed from V and 2 bases from J, the gap between germline ends came to 8 bases. The CDR3 reads CASTGENYGYTF. The CDR3 DNA is TGTGCCAGTACTGGGGAAAACTATGGCTACACCTTC.

This clonotype was observed many times. The chain links TRBV7-2 to TRBJ2-3; a weak D match, TRBD2 (7 bases). Germline CDR1 is SGHTA and CDR2 is FQGNSA. Trimming took off 8 bases at V and 2 bases at J, with 14 bases between the two ends. The CDR3 length is 14 residues. The DNA of the CDR3 is TGTGCCAGCCGGTGGCGGGGGCCCACAGATACGCAGTATTTT. Translation: CASRWRGPTDTQYF.

This chain connects TRBV7-8 to TRBJ1-4; tentative D call: TRBD1 (6 bases). The germline V gene has CDR1 SGHVS and CDR2 FQNEAQ. V lost 4 bases, J lost 8 bases, and 23 bases lay in between. The CDR3 runs to 17 residues. CDR3 region: CASSSFSFGGLVEKLFF. The CDR3 DNA sequence: TGTGCCAGCAGCTCGTTTAGCTTCGGGGGCCTGGTGGAAAAACTGTTTTTT.

A few counts support this clonotype. This chain connects TRBV7-8 to TRBJ2-7; no firm D call. Trimming pared 0 bases from V and 1 base from J, leaving 16 bases between. Germline CDR1 reads SGHVS; CDR2 reads FQNEAQ. This CDR3 has 17 amino acids. This CDR3 reads CASSLAPDGSPSYEQYF. CDR3 in DNA: TGTGCCAGCAGCTTAGCGCCAGATGGCAGCCCTTCCTACGAGCAGTACTTC.

The table lists this clonotype with a count of one. The chain recombines TRBV5-4 with TRBJ2-1; TRBD2 might be the D (7 bases). Germline V gives CDR1 SGHNT, CDR2 YYREEE (reference sequence). V dropped 1 base and J dropped 6 bases, with 14 bases sitting between them. CDR3 length: 15 residues. CDR3 nucleotides: TGTGCCAGCAGCTTGTTTGGGGGGGCTCTCAATGAGCAGTTCTTC. It is translated as CASSLFGGALNEQFF.

There are a few counts of this clonotype. V usage is TRBV5-1 and J usage is TRBJ2-5; 10 bases map to TRBD1. The CDR3 runs to 15 residues. The V gene end was trimmed by 5 bases and the J gene end by 5 bases; junction bases not matched to a gene: 9. Germline CDR1 and CDR2: SGHRS and YFSETQ. The CDR3 is CASRGTGALRETQYF. CDR3 DNA: TGCGCCAGCAGGGGGACAGGGGCCCTGAGGGAGACCCAGTACTTC.

This clonotype was seen a handful of times. The chain carries TRBV7-8 and TRBJ2-3; no clear D gene. CDR1 and CDR2 from the germline V gene are SGHVS and FQNEAQ. Deletions cut 0 bases from V and 7 bases from J, with 17 bases between. CDR3 length: 16 amino acids. The CDR3 loop is CASSLARPGLGNTQYF. The CDR3 coding sequence is TGTGCCAGCAGCTTAGCGCGCCCAGGCCTGGGGAATACGCAGTATTTT.

The J gene is TRBJ2-3, the V gene TRBV5-1, with D hard to call. The V and J ends lost 0 bases and 0 bases respectively, with 14 bases between them. The CDR3 is made up of 17 amino acids. Germline V gives CDR1 SGHRS, CDR2 YFSETQ. The CDR3 loop is CASSLAGSAKSTDTQYF. The CDR3, as DNA: TGCGCCAGCAGCTTGGCCGGTTCGGCCAAAAGCACAGATACGCAGTATTTT.

This clonotype was seen repeatedly, ten times or more. This chain joins TRBV7-6 and TRBJ2-6; tentatively, D is TRBD2 (5 bases). The CDR3 is made up of 16 amino acids. Per the germline V gene, CDR1 is SGHVS and CDR2 is FNYEAQ. The V end lost 4 bases, the J end lost 0 bases, and 10 bases lay between the germline ends. The chain's CDR3 is CASSSTGYSGANVLTF. CDR3 nucleotide sequence: TGTGCCAGCAGCTCCACGGGGTACTCTGGGGCCAACGTCCTGACTTTC. Looking up the rest from reference TRBV7-6 and TRBJ2-6 gives the full variable domain: GAGVSQSPRYKVTKRGQDVALRCDPISGHVSLYWYRQALGQGPEFLTYFNYEAQQDKSGLPNDRFSAERPEGSISTLTIQRTEQRDSAMYRCASSSTGYSGANVLTFGAGSRLTVL.

Regarding this clonotype: No conserved phenylalanine or tryptophan is present at the end of the CDR3, so a read error is the likely explanation. The J gene is TRBJ2-1, the V gene TRBV7-2; the D gene could be TRBD1 or TRBD2 (5 bases each). V was shortened by 5 bases and J by 6 bases, with 14 bases between the two germline ends. Germline loops: CDR1 SGHTA, CDR2 FQGNSA. CDR3 length equals 14 residues. The CDR3 loop reads CASSPLPGGNEQFS. Here the CDR3 DNA reads TGTGCCAGCAGCCCGCTGCCTGGGGGCAATGAGCAGTTCTCC.

This chain connects TRBV24-1 to TRBJ2-3; 12 bases agree with TRBD1. V was pared by 3 bases and J by 4 bases, with 4 bases of the junction left unmatched. Germline-derived CDR1 and CDR2 are KGHDR and SFDVKD. The CDR3 totals 16 residues. CDR3 sequence reads: CATSDPGQGAPDTQYF. For the CDR3, the DNA is TGTGCCACCAGTGATCCGGGACAGGGGGCCCCAGATACGCAGTATTTT.

The chain employs TRBV6-1 and TRBJ1-5; 10 bases are shared with TRBD1. CDR1 and CDR2 (germline): MNHNS, SASEGT. The V segment lost 5 bases and the J segment 6 bases; nucleotides outside the gene matches: 7. The CDR3 consists of 15 residues. For the CDR3, the DNA is TGTGCCAGCAGTAGGGGACAGGGGATGGGTCAGCCCCAGCATTTT. The encoded protein is CASSRGQGMGQPQHF.

The sample holds a few counts of this clonotype. The V and J genes are TRBV12-3 or TRBV12-4 and TRBJ1-2; the D is unclear. This CDR3 is built from 12 residues. V lost 2 bases and J 2 bases, leaving 3 bases between the germline ends. The CDR3 DNA follows: TGTGCCAGCAGTTTACGGAACTATGGCTACACCTTC. Translation gives CASSLRNYGYTF.

The rearrangement uses TRBV20-1 and TRBJ2-2, with unresolved D. V lost 7 bases and J 2 bases, leaving 11 bases between the germline ends. This CDR3 is built from 13 residues. The germline CDR1 and CDR2 sequences are DFQATT and SNEGSKA (reference sequence). CDR3 in amino acids: CSGREPNTGELFF. The CDR3 bases are TGCAGTGGGCGAGAGCCAAACACCGGGGAGCTGTTTTTT.